This T cell receptor (beta chain) is from a study of vaccination effects on CD4 cells after COVID-19. V lost 4 bases and J 8 bases, leaving 15 bases between the germline ends. The CDR3 covers 13 residues. CDR1 and CDR2 from the germline V gene are SGDLS and YYNGEE. Subsequent to a culture period of around eleven days, CD4+ T cells were isolated. Either the mRNA-1273 or the BNT162b2 vaccine was given to participants as two doses. Vaccine recipients, nucleocapsid antibody negative, had no prior SARS-CoV-2 infection. Concerning this clone itself: Its matching antigen is unknown.

The method was immunoSEQ multiplex PCR; TCRdb's version includes in-frame clones alone and lacks a portion of them. The sample shows tens of thousands of clones, around two thirds of them seen only once. This receptor was taken from a human donor who received a COVID-19 vaccine. The starting material was CD4+ T cells from PBMCs cultured without peptide, obtained after COVID-19 vaccination. This chain joins TRBV9 and TRBJ1-2, with D unclear. CDR3: CASSTPGVAGYTF. CDR3 sequence (DNA): TGTGCCAGCAGCACCCCGGGAGTGGCAGGCTACACCTTC. Looking up the rest from reference TRBV9 and TRBJ1-2 gives the full variable domain: DSGVTQTPKHLITATGQRVTLRCSPRSGDLSVYWYQQSLDQGLQFLIQYYNGEERAKGNILERFSAQQFPDLHSELNLSSLELGDSALYFCASSTPGVAGYTFGSGTRLTVV.